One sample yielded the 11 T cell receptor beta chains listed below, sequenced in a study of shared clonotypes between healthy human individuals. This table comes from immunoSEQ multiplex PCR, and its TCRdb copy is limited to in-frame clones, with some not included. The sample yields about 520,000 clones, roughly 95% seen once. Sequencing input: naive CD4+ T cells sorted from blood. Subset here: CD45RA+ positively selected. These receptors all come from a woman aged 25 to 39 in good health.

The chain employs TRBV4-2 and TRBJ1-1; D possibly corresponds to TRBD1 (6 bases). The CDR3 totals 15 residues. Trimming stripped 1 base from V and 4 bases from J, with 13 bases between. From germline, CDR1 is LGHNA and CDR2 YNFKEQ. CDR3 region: CASSQGVQGGTEAFF. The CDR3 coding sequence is TGTGCCAGCAGCCAAGGTGTACAGGGCGGCACTGAAGCTTTCTTT.

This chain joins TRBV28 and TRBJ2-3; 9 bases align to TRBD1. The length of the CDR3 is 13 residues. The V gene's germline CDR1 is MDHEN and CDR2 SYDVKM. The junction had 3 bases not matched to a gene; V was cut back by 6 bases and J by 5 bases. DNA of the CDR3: TGTGCCAGCAGAGGACAGGGGAGAGATACGCAGTATTTT. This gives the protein CASRGQGRDTQYF.

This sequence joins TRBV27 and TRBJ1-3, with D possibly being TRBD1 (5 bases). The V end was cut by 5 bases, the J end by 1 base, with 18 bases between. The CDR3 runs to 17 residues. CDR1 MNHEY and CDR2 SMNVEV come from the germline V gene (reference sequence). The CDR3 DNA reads TGTGCCAGCAGTCTCGTGGGACGTCTTTCTTCTGGAAACACCATATATTTT. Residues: CASSLVGRLSSGNTIYF.

Here the CDR3 reads CASSDGQWNEKLFF. Written as DNA, the CDR3 is TGTGCCAGCAGTGACGGACAGTGGAATGAAAAACTGTTTTTT. The chain joins TRBV6-5 to TRBJ1-4; tentative D call: TRBD1 (6 bases). Looked up from germline, CDR1 is MNHEY and CDR2 is SVGAGI. V lost 5 bases, J lost 5 bases, and 12 bases lay in between. The CDR3 sequence is 14 residues long.

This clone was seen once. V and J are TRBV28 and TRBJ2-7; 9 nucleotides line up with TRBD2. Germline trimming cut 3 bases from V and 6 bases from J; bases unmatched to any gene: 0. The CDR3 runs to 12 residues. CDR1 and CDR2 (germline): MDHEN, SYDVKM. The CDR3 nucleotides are TGTGCCAGCAGTTTTAGCGGGGGCGAGCAGTACTTC. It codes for CASSFSGGEQYF.

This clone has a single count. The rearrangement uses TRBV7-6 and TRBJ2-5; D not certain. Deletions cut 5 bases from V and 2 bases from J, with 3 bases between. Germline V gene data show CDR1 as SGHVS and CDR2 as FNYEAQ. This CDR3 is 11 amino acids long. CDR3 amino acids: CASSNQETQYF. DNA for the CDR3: TGTGCCAGCAGCAATCAAGAGACCCAGTACTTC.

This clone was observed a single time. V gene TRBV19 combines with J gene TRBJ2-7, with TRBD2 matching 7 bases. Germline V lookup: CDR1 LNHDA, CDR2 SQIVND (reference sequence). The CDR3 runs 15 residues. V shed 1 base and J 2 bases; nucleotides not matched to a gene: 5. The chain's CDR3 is CASSIGSGPTYEQYF. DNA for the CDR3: TGTGCCAGTAGTATAGGTAGCGGGCCGACCTACGAGCAGTACTTC.

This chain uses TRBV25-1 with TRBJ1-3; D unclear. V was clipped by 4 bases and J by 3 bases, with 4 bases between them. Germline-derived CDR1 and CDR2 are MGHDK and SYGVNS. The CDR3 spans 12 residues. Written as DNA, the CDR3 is TGTGCCAGCAGTGTCGTTGGAAACACCATATATTTT. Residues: CASSVVGNTIYF.

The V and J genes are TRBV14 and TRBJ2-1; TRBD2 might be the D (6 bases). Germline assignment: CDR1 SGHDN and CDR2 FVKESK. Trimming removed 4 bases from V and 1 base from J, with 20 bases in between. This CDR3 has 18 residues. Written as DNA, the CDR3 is TGTGCCAGCAGCCCCGGGCGGGCGGGGTTAGGGTCCTACAATGAGCAGTTCTTC. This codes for CASSPGRAGLGSYNEQFF.

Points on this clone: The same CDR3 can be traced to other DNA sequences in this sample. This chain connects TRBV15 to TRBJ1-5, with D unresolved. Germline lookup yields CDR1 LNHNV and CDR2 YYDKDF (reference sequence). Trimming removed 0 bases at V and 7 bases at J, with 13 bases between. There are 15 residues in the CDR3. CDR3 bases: TGTGCCACCAGCAGAGATCGGGGAGGGTCACAGCCCCAGCATTTT. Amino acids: CATSRDRGGSQPQHF. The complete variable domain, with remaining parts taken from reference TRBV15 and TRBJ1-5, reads DAMVIQNPRYQVTQFGKPVTLSCSQTLNHNVMYWYQQKSSQAPKLLFHYYDKDFNNEADTPDNFQSRRPNTSFCFLDIRSPGLGDTAMYLCATSRDRGGSQPQHFGDGTRLSIL.

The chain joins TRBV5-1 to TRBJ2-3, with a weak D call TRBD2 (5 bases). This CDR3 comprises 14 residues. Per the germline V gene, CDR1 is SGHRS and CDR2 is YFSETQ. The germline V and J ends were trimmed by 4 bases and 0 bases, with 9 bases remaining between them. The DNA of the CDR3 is TGCGCCAGCAGCATAGGACTGAGCACAGATACGCAGTATTTT. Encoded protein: CASSIGLSTDTQYF.